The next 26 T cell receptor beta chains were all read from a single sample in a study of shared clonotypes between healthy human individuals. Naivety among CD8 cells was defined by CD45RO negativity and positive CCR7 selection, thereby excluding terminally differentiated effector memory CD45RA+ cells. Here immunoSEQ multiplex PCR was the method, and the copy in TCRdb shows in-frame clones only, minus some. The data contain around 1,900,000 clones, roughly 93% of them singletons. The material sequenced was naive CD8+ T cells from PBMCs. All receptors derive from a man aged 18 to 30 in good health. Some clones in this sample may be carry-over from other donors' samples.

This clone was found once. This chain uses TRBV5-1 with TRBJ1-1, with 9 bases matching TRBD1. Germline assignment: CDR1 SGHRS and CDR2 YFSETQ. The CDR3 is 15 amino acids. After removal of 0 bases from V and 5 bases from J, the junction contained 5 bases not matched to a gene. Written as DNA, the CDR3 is TGCGCCAGCAGCTTGGCGGGACAGGGCGGGACTGAAGCTTTCTTT. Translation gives CASSLAGQGGTEAFF.

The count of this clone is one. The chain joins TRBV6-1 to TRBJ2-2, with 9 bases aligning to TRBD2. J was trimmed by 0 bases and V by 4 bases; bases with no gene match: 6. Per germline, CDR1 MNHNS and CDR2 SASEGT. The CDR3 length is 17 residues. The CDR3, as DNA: TGTGCCAGCAGTGTCCGACTAGCGGCAACGAACACCGGGGAGCTGTTTTTT. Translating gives CASSVRLAATNTGELFF.

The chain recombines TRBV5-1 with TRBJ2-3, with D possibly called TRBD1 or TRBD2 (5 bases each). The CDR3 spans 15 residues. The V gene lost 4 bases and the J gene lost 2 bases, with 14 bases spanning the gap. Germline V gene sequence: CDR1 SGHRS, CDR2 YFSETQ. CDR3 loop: CASSVPGPYTDTQYF. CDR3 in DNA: TGCGCCAGCAGCGTACCGGGACCCTACACAGATACGCAGTATTTT. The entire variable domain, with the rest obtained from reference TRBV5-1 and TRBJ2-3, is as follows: KAGVTQTPRYLIKTRGQQVTLSCSPISGHRSVSWYQQTPGQGLQFLFEYFSETQRNKGNFPGRFSGRQFSNSRSEMNVSTLELGDSALYLCASSVPGPYTDTQYFGPGTRLTVL.

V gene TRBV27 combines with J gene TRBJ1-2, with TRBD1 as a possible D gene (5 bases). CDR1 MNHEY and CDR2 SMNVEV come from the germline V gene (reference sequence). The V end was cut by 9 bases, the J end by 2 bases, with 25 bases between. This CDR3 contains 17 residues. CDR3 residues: CARKPPLPDTFNYGYTF. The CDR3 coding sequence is TGTGCCAGAAAACCCCCCCTCCCGGACACATTCAACTATGGCTACACCTTC.

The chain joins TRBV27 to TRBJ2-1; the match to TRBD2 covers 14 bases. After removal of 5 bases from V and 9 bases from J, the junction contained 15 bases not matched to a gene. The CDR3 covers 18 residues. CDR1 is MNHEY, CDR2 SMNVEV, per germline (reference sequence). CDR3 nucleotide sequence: TGTGCCAGCAGTACAACCCGACTAGCGGGAGGGCCTTTGGGTGAGCAGTTCTTC. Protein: CASSTTRLAGGPLGEQFF.

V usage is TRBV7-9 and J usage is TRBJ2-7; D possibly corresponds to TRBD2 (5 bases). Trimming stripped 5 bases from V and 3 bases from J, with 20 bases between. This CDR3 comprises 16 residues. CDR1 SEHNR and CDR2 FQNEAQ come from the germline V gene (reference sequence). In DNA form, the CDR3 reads TGTGCCAGCAGCAGACTTTCACGGGGAACACTCTACGAGCAGTACTTC. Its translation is CASSRLSRGTLYEQYF.

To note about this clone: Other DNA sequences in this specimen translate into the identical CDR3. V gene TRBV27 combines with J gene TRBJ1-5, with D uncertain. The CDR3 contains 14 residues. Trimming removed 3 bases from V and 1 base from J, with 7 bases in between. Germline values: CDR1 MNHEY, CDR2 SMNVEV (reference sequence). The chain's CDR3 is CASSLRVSNQPQHF. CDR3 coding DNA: TGTGCCAGCAGTTTGAGGGTCAGCAATCAGCCCCAGCATTTT.

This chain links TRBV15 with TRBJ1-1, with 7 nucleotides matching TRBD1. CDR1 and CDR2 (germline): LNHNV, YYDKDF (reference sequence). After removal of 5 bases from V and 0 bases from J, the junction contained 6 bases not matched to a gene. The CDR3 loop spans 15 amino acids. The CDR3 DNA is TGTGCCACCAGCCCAGGGGGTTGGGTGAACACTGAAGCTTTCTTT. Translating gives CATSPGGWVNTEAFF.

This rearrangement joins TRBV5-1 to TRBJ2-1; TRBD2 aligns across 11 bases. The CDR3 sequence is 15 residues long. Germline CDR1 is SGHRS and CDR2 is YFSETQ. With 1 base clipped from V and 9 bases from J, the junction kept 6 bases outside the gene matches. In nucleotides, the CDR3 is TGCGCCAGCAGCTTGACTAGCGGGAGAGGCGGTGAGCAGTTCTTC. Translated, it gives CASSLTSGRGGEQFF.

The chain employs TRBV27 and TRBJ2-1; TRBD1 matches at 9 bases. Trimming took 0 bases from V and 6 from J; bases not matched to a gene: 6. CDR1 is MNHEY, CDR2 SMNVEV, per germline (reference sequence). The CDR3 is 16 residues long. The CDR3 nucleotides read TGTGCCAGCAGTTTATCAGACAGGGGGGTAGGCAATGAGCAGTTCTTC. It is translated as CASSLSDRGVGNEQFF.

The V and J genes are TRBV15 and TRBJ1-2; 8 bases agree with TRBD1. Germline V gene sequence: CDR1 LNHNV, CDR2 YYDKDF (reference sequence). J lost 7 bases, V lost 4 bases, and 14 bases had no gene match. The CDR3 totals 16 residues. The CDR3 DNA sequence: TGTGCCACCAGCACAACCATGAGGACAGGGATGGCTGGCTACACCTTC. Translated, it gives CATSTTMRTGMAGYTF.

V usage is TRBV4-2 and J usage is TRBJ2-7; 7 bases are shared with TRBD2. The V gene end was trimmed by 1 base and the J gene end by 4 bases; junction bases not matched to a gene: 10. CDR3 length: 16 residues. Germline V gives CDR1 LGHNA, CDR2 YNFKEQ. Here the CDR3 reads CASSQVGVGRGYEQYF. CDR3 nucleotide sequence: TGTGCCAGCAGCCAAGTCGGTGTCGGGCGGGGGTACGAGCAGTACTTC.

The CDR3 sequence is CASSVGWTGYGYTF. The CDR3, as DNA: TGTGCCAGCAGCGTTGGATGGACGGGCTATGGCTACACCTTC. V and J are TRBV9 and TRBJ1-2; D gene unclear. The CDR3 consists of 14 residues. V dropped 2 bases and J dropped 4 bases, with 12 bases sitting between them. Per the germline V gene, CDR1 is SGDLS and CDR2 is YYNGEE.

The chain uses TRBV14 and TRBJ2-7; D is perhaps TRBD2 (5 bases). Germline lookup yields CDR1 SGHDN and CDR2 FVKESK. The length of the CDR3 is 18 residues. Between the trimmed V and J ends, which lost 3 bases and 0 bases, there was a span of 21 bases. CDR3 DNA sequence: TGTGCCAGCAGCCACCCGGTGCTAGCTGAACCCCACTCCTACGAGCAGTACTTC. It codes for CASSHPVLAEPHSYEQYF.

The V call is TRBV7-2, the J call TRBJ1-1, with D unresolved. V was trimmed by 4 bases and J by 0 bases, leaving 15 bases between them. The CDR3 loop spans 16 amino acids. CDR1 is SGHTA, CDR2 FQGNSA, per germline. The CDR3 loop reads CASSSPVVGLNTEAFF. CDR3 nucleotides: TGTGCCAGCAGCTCCCCAGTCGTAGGACTGAACACTGAAGCTTTCTTT.

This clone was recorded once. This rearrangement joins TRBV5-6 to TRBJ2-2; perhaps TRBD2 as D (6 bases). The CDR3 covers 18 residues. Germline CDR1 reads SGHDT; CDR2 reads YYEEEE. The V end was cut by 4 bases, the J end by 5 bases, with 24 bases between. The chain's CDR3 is CASSPTHWGDWWTGELFF. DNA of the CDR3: TGTGCCAGCAGCCCCACCCACTGGGGGGACTGGTGGACCGGGGAGCTGTTTTTT.

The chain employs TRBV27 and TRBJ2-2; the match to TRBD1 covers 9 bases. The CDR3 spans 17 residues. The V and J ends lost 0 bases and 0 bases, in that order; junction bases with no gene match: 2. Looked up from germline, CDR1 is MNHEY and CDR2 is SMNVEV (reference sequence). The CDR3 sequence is CASSLSQGAPNTGELFF. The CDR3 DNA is TGTGCCAGCAGTTTATCACAGGGGGCCCCGAACACCGGGGAGCTGTTTTTT.

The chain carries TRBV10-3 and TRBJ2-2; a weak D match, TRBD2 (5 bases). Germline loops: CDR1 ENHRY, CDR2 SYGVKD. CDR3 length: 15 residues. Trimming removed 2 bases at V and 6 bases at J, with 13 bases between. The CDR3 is CAISEARESPGELFF. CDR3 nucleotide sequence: TGTGCCATCAGTGAGGCCCGGGAAAGCCCCGGGGAGCTGTTTTTT.

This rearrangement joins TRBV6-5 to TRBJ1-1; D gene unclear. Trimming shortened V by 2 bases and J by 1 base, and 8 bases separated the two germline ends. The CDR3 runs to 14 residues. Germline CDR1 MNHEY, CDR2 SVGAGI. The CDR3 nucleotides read TGTGCCAGCAGTTACGAGGAGGGGAACACTGAAGCTTTCTTT. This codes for CASSYEEGNTEAFF.

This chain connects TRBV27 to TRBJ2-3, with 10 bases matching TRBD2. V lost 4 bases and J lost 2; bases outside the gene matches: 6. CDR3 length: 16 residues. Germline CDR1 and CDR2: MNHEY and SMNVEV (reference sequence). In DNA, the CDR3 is TGTGCCAGCAGTTGGTCTAGCGGGAGTGTCACAGATACGCAGTATTTT. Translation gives CASSWSSGSVTDTQYF.

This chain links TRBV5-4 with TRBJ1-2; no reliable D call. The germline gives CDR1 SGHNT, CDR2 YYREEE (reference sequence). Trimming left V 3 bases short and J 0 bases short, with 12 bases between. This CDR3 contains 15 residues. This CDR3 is CASSSRVGSNYGYTF. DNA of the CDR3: TGTGCCAGCAGCTCCCGGGTGGGGTCTAACTATGGCTACACCTTC.

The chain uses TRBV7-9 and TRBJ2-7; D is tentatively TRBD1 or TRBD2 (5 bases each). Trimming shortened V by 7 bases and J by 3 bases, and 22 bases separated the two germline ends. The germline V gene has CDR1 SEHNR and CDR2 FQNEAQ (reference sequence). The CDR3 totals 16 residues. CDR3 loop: CASMISGTTNYYEQYF. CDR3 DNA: TGTGCCAGCATGATCTCAGGGACGACAAACTACTACGAGCAGTACTTC.

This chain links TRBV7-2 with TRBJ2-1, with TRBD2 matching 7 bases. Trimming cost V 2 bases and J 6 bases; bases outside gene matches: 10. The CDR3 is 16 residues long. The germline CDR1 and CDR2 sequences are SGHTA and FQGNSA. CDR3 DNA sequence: TGTGCCAGCAGCTTAAGGGGCCTCCCGGGGGGCAATGAGCAGTTCTTC. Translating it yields CASSLRGLPGGNEQFF.

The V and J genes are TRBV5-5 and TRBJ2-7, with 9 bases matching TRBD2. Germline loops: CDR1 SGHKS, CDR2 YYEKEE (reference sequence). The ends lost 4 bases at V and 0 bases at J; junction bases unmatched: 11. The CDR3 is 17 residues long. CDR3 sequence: CASSELTGTSRSYEQYF. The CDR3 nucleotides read TGTGCCAGCAGCGAGCTTACCGGGACTAGCCGCTCCTACGAGCAGTACTTC.

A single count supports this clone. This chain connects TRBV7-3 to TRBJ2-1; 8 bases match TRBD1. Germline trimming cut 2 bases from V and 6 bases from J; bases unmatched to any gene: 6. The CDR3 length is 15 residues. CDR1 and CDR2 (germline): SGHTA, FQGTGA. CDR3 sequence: CASSLGGQGVNEQFF. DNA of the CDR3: TGTGCCAGCAGCTTAGGCGGACAGGGTGTCAATGAGCAGTTCTTC.

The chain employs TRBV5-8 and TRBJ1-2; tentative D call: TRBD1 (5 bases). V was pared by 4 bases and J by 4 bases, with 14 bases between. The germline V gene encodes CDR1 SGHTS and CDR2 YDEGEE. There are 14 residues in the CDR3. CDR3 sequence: CASSLAGGGYGYTF. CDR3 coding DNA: TGTGCCAGCAGCCTGGCCGGGGGGGGCTATGGCTACACCTTC. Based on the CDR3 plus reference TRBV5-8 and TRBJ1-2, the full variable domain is EAGVTQSPTHLIKTRGQQATLRCSPISGHTSVYWYQQALGLGLQFLLWYDEGEERNRGNFPPRFSGRQFPNYSSELNVNALELEDSALYLCASSLAGGGYGYTFGSGTRLTVV.